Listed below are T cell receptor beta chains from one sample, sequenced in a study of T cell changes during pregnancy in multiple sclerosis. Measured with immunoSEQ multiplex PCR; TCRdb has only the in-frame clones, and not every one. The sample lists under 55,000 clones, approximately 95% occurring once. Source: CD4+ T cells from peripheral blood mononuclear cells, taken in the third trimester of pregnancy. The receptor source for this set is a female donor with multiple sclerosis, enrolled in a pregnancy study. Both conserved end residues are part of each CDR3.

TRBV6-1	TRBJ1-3	CASRGRRTSGNTIYF
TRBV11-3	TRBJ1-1	CASTREWDTEAFF
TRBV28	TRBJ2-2	CASNRLVVRELFF
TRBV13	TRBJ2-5	CASSKRGGGQETQYF
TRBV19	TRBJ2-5	CASQQGNQETQYF
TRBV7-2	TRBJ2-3	CASSPRTSGSTSTDTQYF
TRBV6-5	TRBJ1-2	CASSFSPDSYGYTF
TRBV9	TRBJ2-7	CASSVDSGLYYEQYF
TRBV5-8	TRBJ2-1	CASSGGESYNEQFF
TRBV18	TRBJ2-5	CAASRSDRPLTQYF
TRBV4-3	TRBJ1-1	CASSQDDGADTFF
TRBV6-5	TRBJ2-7	CASSYWGTYEQYF
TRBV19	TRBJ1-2	CASSIGGGDYGYTF
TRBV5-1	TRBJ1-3	CASSGAEMASGNTIYF
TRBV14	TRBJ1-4	CASSPGRTELYEKLFF
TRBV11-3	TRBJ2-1	CASSPRRLAGGPANEQFF
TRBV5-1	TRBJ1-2	CASSLGQGQGYTF
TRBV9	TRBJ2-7	CASSLRTSGRDEQYF
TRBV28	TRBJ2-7	CASSLISGGREQYF
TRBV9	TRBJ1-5	CASSVYRVRSNQPQHF
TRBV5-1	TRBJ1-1	CASSLAQGRAQNTEAFF
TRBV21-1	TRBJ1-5	CASTLAAQDQPQHF
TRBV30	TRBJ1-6	CAWTKGVRDNLPNSPLHF